The 21 T cell receptor beta chains presented below share a single source sample, sequenced in a study of cytomegalovirus exposure and HLA in healthy donors. The PCR made use of 60 Vbeta and 13 Jbeta primers. The assay was immunoSEQ multiplex PCR, and TCRdb's table has in-frame clones only and misses some. The repertoire consists of about 210,000 clones, with roughly 85% occurring once and the leading ten covering approximately 1.8%. The sample comprised PBMCs. The origin of the receptors is a male donor in good health and CMV-seronegative.

As for this clone: The junction shows a germline mismatch at one end, possibly a read error. The rearrangement links TRBV6-6 to TRBJ1-4; 7 positions match TRBD1. The CDR3 is made up of 11 amino acids. Per germline, CDR1 MNHNY and CDR2 SVGAGI (reference sequence). CDR3 sequence: CASSPGQLRIF. CDR3 nucleotides: TGTGCCAGCAGCCCGGGACAGTTAAGGATTTTT.

The CDR3 here is CAWRTGGSFGYTF. The CDR3 DNA reads TGTGCCTGGAGGACAGGGGGCTCTTTTGGCTACACCTTC. This chain links TRBV30 with TRBJ1-2, with 10 bases matching TRBD1. The CDR3 contains 13 residues. Trimming took 3 bases from V and 7 from J; bases not matched to a gene: 5. Germline CDR1 and CDR2: GTSNPN and SVGIG (reference sequence). The full variable domain, in which reference TRBV30 and TRBJ1-2 provide the parts outside the CDR3, is SQTIHQWPATLVQPVGSPLSLECTVEGTSNPNLYWYRQAAGRGLQLLFYSVGIGQISSEVPQNLSASRPQDRQFILSSKKLLLSDSGFYLCAWRTGGSFGYTFGSGTRLTVV.

The rearrangement links TRBV7-9 to TRBJ2-2; D is possibly TRBD1 (7 bases). Germline values: CDR1 SEHNR, CDR2 FQNEAQ (reference sequence). Trimming removed 5 bases at V and 6 bases at J, with 19 bases between. The CDR3 contains 16 residues. The CDR3 region is CASSTDRDSVAGELFF. The CDR3 bases are TGTGCCAGCAGCACCGACAGGGACTCAGTCGCCGGGGAGCTGTTTTTT.

CDR3 amino acids: CASSLWTSGTETQYF. In nucleotides, the CDR3 is TGTGCCAGCAGTTTATGGACTAGCGGGACGGAGACCCAGTACTTC. This chain connects TRBV28 to TRBJ2-5; 11 positions agree with TRBD2. Germline trimming cut 0 bases from V and 5 bases from J; bases unmatched to any gene: 2. This CDR3 has 15 residues. The germline V gene encodes CDR1 MDHEN and CDR2 SYDVKM.

The chain has TRBV2 and TRBJ2-5; 10 bases line up with TRBD1. Germline assignment: CDR1 SNHLY and CDR2 FYNNEI. This CDR3 spans 16 amino acids. After removal of 6 bases from V and 2 bases from J, the junction contained 9 bases not matched to a gene. DNA for the CDR3: TGTGCCAGCAGGCCCCGACAGGGGGCAGGGCAAGAGACCCAGTACTTC. Amino acid sequence: CASRPRQGAGQETQYF.

There are a few counts of this clone. V usage is TRBV7-9 and J usage is TRBJ2-7; 10 nucleotides line up with TRBD2. The CDR3 has 15 amino acids. V lost 3 bases and J lost 6; bases outside the gene matches: 8. CDR1 and CDR2 from the germline V gene are SEHNR and FQNEAQ (reference sequence). The CDR3 here is CASSLFASGSGEQYF. The DNA of the CDR3 is TGTGCCAGCAGCTTGTTCGCTAGCGGGAGCGGCGAGCAGTACTTC. Together with reference TRBV7-9 and TRBJ2-7, the CDR3 gives the full variable domain: DTGVSQNPRHKITKRGQNVTFRCDPISEHNRLYWYRQTLGQGPEFLTYFQNEAQLEKSRLLSDRFSAERPKGSFSTLEIQRTEQGDSAMYLCASSLFASGSGEQYFGPGTRLTVT.

The chain combines TRBV5-1 with TRBJ1-2; 10 bases line up with TRBD1. J gave up 7 bases and V 4 bases, and 10 bases lay outside the gene matches. Germline-derived CDR1 and CDR2 are SGHRS and YFSETQ. The CDR3 runs to 15 residues. The CDR3 DNA is TGCGCCAGCAGCCGGACGACAGGGGGCGCGGGTGGCTACACCTTC. This encodes CASSRTTGGAGGYTF.

This clone was observed a few times. Within the sample, other DNA sequences also encode this same CDR3. V is TRBV9 and J is TRBJ2-7, with 10 bases lining up with TRBD1. The CDR3 spans 14 residues. V trimming: 2 bases; J trimming: 4 bases; junction bases outside the gene matches: 3. Looked up from germline, CDR1 is SGDLS and CDR2 is YYNGEE. This chain's CDR3 is CASSVGQGTYEQYF. The CDR3 DNA reads as TGTGCCAGCAGCGTGGGACAGGGGACTTACGAGCAGTACTTC.

This clone was detected only a few times. CDR3 nucleotides: TGTGCCAGCAGTGTGCGGGCCTCCTACGAGCAGTACTTC. It is translated as CASSVRASYEQYF. The chain employs TRBV2 and TRBJ2-7; TRBD2 might be the D (5 bases). In germline, CDR1 is SNHLY, CDR2 FYNNEI. The CDR3 is 13 amino acids. The germline V and J ends were trimmed by 4 bases and 0 bases, with 7 bases remaining between them.

The rearrangement uses TRBV5-1 and TRBJ2-2, with 7 bases that match TRBD2. CDR1 and CDR2 (germline): SGHRS, YFSETQ. The V segment lost 0 bases and the J segment 3 bases; nucleotides outside the gene matches: 2. This CDR3 has 15 amino acids. This CDR3 is CASSLGGGDTGELFF. DNA of the CDR3: TGCGCCAGCAGCTTGGGCGGGGGAGACACCGGGGAGCTGTTTTTT.

V usage is TRBV2 and J usage is TRBJ1-5; the match to TRBD1 covers 7 bases. The CDR3 totals 15 residues. Trimming took 4 bases from V and 0 from J; bases not matched to a gene: 3. The germline V gene has CDR1 SNHLY and CDR2 FYNNEI. CDR3 sequence (DNA): TGTGCCAGCAGTGGGGACAGCTATAGCAATCAGCCCCAGCATTTT. This gives the protein CASSGDSYSNQPQHF.

The rearrangement links TRBV2 to TRBJ2-1, with TRBD2 matching over 8 bases. The V gene end was trimmed by 4 bases and the J gene end by 1 base; junction bases not matched to a gene: 3. The germline CDR1 and CDR2 sequences are SNHLY and FYNNEI. The CDR3 is made up of 15 amino acids. This CDR3 reads CASSVLAVSYNEQFF. CDR3 sequence (DNA): TGTGCCAGCAGTGTACTAGCGGTTTCCTACAATGAGCAGTTCTTC.

This clone was seen a few times. The J gene is TRBJ1-2, the V gene TRBV27, with 7 nucleotides matching TRBD1. The CDR3 is 14 amino acids. V dropped 4 bases and J dropped 2; count of bases not matched to a gene: 4. CDR1 and CDR2 from the germline V gene are MNHEY and SMNVEV (reference sequence). CDR3 in amino acids: CASSSMTGNYGYTF. CDR3 bases: TGTGCCAGCAGTTCAATGACAGGGAACTATGGCTACACCTTC.

V and J are TRBV6-5 and TRBJ2-7; D perhaps matches TRBD1 (6 bases). CDR1 MNHEY and CDR2 SVGAGI come from the germline V gene. Deletions cut 2 bases from V and 2 bases from J, with 7 bases between. The CDR3 totals 13 residues. The CDR3, as DNA: TGTGCCAGCAGTTACGGGGACACCTACGAGCAGTACTTC. It translates to CASSYGDTYEQYF.

V is TRBV5-5 and J is TRBJ2-5; TRBD1 is a possible D gene (7 bases). The germline V gene encodes CDR1 SGHKS and CDR2 YYEKEE (reference sequence). Trimming pared 5 bases from V and 1 base from J, leaving 9 bases between. The CDR3 has 13 amino acids. CDR3 amino acids: CASSQGGQETQYF. The CDR3 bases are TGTGCCAGCAGTCAGGGGGGCCAAGAGACCCAGTACTTC.

The chain is built from TRBV6-1 and TRBJ2-5; TRBD1 is a possible D gene (8 bases). Germline assignment: CDR1 MNHNS and CDR2 SASEGT. The CDR3 extends over 15 amino acids. Deletions cut 4 bases from V and 4 bases from J, with 16 bases between. In nucleotides, the CDR3 is TGTGCCAGCAGTGTACAGGGGGGGTTGGGAGAGACCCAGTACTTC. This translates into CASSVQGGLGETQYF.

V gene TRBV2 combines with J gene TRBJ2-1; D gene unclear. Germline V lookup: CDR1 SNHLY, CDR2 FYNNEI. The V end was cut by 8 bases, the J end by 4 bases, with 3 bases between. The CDR3 totals 10 residues. Written as DNA, the CDR3 is TGTGCCAGCCGTTACAATGAGCAGTTCTTC. As protein: CASRYNEQFF.

This clone was found a few times. The chain joins TRBV28 to TRBJ2-1, with D unresolved. CDR3 length: 13 amino acids. Germline CDR1 reads MDHEN; CDR2 reads SYDVKM. V lost 8 bases, J lost 0 bases, and 8 bases lay in between. The CDR3 bases are TGTGCCAGCTTAACGAGCTCCTACAATGAGCAGTTCTTC. Protein product: CASLTSSYNEQFF.

The V call is TRBV19, the J call TRBJ1-2; 7 bases line up with TRBD1. The CDR3 consists of 13 residues. With V trimmed by 9 bases and J by 1 base, 5 bases remained unmatched. Germline V CDR1 and CDR2: LNHDA, SQIVND (reference sequence). This CDR3 reads CASRQGGNYGYTF. CDR3 nucleotides: TGTGCCAGCCGACAGGGTGGTAACTATGGCTACACCTTC.

This clone was found once. The CDR3 DNA is TGTGCCAGCAGTCCGCCGGGACTAGCGACGAACGAGCAGTACTTC. It codes for CASSPPGLATNEQYF. This chain links TRBV6-5 with TRBJ2-7; 10 bases align to TRBD2. The CDR3 extends over 15 amino acids. CDR1 is MNHEY, CDR2 SVGAGI, per germline. The J segment lost 5 bases and the V segment lost 5 bases, leaving 9 bases of the junction unmatched.

This sequence joins TRBV28 and TRBJ2-5; 7 nucleotides align to TRBD2. Matching the DNA end better, TRBJ2-7 makes the J call doubtful. Germline-derived CDR1 and CDR2 are MDHEN and SYDVKM. There are 15 residues in the CDR3. As DNA, the CDR3 is TGTGCCAGCAGTCCCCGTACGGCGGGGGCCTACGAGCAGTACTTC. Its translation: CASSPRTAGAYEQYF.